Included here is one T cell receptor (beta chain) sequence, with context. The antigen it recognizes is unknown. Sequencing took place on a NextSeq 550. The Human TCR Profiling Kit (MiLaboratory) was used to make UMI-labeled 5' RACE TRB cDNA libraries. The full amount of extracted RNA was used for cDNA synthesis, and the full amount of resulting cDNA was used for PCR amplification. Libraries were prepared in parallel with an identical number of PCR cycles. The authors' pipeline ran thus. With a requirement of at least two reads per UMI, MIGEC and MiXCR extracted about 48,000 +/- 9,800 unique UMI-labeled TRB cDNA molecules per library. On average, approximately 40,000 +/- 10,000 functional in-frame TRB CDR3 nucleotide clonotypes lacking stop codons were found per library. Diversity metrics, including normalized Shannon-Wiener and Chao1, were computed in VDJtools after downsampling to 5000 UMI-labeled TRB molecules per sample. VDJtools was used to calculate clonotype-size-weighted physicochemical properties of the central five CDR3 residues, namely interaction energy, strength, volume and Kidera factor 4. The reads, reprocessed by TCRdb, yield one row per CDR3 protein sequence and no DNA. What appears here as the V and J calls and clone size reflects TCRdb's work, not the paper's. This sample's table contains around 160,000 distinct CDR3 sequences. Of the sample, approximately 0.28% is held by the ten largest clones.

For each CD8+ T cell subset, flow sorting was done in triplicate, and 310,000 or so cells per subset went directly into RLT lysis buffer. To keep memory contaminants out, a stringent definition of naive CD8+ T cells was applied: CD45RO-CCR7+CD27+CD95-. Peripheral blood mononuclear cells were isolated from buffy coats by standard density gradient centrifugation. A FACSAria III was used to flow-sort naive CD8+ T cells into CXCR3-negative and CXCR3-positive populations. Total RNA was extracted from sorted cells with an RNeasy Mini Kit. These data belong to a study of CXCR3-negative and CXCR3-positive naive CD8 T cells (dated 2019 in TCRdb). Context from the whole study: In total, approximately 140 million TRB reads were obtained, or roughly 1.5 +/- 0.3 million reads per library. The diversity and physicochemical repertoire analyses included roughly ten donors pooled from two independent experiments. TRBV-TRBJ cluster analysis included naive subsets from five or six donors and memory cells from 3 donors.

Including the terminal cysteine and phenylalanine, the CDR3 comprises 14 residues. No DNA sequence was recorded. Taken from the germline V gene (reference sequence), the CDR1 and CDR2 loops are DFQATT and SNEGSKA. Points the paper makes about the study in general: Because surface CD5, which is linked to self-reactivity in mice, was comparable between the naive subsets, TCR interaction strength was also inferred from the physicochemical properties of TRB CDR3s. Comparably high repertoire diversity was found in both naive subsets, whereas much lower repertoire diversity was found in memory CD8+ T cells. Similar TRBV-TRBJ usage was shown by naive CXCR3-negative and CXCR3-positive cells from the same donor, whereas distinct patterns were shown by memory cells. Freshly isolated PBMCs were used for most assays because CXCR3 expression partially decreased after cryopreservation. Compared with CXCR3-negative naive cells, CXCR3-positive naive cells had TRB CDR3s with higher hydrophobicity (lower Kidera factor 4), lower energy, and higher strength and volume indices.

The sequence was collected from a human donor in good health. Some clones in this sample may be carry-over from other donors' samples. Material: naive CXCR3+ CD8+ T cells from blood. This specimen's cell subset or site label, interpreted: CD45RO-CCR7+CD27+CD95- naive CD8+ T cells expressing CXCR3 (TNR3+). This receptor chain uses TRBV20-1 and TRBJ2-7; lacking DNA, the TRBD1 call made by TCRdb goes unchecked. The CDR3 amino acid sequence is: CSAQGQDFSYEQYF.